The sequence of this TCR beta chain was determined in a study of radiotherapy plus CTLA-4 blockade in lung cancer (dated by TCRdb to between 2018 and 2020). Regarding the research as a whole: Among the enrolled patients, approximately 18% had an objective response, and 31% reached disease control.

Summary of the overall study and its limitations: TCR clones derived from tumors expanded in peripheral blood after treatment with radiotherapy and ipilimumab. The strongest predictors of response, as reported, were early dynamic changes in blood T cell clones along with a rise in serum interferon-beta after radiation.

At the junction V is shortened by 6 bases and J by 4 bases, with 19 bases in between. Looking up the germline V gene (reference sequence) yields CDR1 LNHDA and CDR2 SQIVND. There are 16 amino acids in the CDR3, from cysteine to phenylalanine inclusive. Only CDR3 DNA is held: 48 bases, read in frame from base 1. A few counts support this clone. Which antigen it targets is not known. Within one base of it there is no much larger clone, and no base qualities were kept. Receptor amplification or capture employed the immunoSEQ multiplex PCR assay. This immuneACCESS table, as held by TCRdb, lists in-frame sequences with V and J called but not all clones. Of the missing ones, under half trace to an unresolved V gene in checked studies; the others have no known cause. The table for this sample lists 70,000 to 100,000 clones; around 88% of them were counted only once. The ten largest clones take up more than 2% of the sample.

Focal radiation therapy combined with CTLA-4 blockade (ipilimumab) was tested in patients with chemo-refractory metastatic non-small-cell lung cancer. The chain joins TRBV19 to TRBJ2-1, with TRBD1 perhaps the D gene, on 6 matching bases. Sequenced here: peripheral blood, sampled from a patient treated with radiotherapy plus ipilimumab. The receptor was isolated from a human donor with non-small cell lung cancer who had a partial response to radiotherapy plus ipilimumab. The CDR3 has the sequence CASRPYSRGPYNEQFF. The nucleotides are TGTGCCAGTAGGCCTTATAGCAGGGGCCCTTACAATGAGCAGTTCTTC.